This entry lists 9 T cell receptor beta chains sequenced from one sample in a study of cytomegalovirus exposure and HLA in healthy donors. Sequencing was performed with immunoSEQ multiplex PCR; in TCRdb, only in-frame clones are kept and a portion is missing. Of 55,000 to 80,000 clones in the sample, over 90% were seen once. The sample was PBMCs. The receptors were gathered from a woman younger than 30 in good health and CMV-seropositive.

The rearrangement uses TRBV10-3 and TRBJ2-3, with TRBD2 matching 9 bases. The germline V gene has CDR1 ENHRY and CDR2 SYGVKD. Germline trimming cut 4 bases from V and 0 bases from J; bases unmatched to any gene: 14. This CDR3 has 19 amino acids. CDR3 in DNA: TGTGCCATCAGTGGGGCAGAGGGTAGCGGGGGACCTAGCACAGATACGCAGTATTTT. It codes for CAISGAEGSGGPSTDTQYF.

The V and J genes are TRBV2 and TRBJ1-5; D is uncertain. There are 13 residues in the CDR3. The V and J ends lost 4 bases and 5 bases respectively, with 9 bases between them. CDR1 and CDR2 (germline): SNHLY, FYNNEI. CDR3 loop: CASSGGRDQPQHF. Here the CDR3 DNA reads TGTGCCAGCAGTGGCGGCCGGGATCAGCCCCAGCATTTT.

In nucleotides, the CDR3 is TGTGCCTGGAGTGCTGGCAGAAACACTGAAGCTTTCTTT. Translated: CAWSAGRNTEAFF. The chain is built from TRBV30 and TRBJ1-1; D is uncertain. The CDR3 contains 13 residues. Germline V lookup: CDR1 GTSNPN, CDR2 SVGIG (reference sequence). The V end lost 1 base, the J end lost 2 bases, and 8 bases lay between the germline ends.

V is TRBV10-3 and J is TRBJ2-7, with D tentatively TRBD1 (5 bases). This CDR3 contains 13 residues. Germline-derived CDR1 and CDR2 are ENHRY and SYGVKD. V was shortened by 3 bases and J by 3 bases, with 9 bases between the two germline ends. The CDR3 DNA sequence: TGTGCCATCAGTGACAGGGAACTCTACGAGCAGTACTTC. This sequence encodes CAISDRELYEQYF.

The chain uses TRBV7-9 and TRBJ2-1; no definite D call. The length of the CDR3 is 13 residues. Between the trimmed V and J ends, which lost 6 bases and 3 bases, there was a span of 9 bases. Germline assignment: CDR1 SEHNR and CDR2 FQNEAQ (reference sequence). The CDR3 sequence is CASSPDFYNEQFF. The CDR3 nucleotides read TGTGCCAGCAGTCCCGACTTCTACAATGAGCAGTTCTTC.

The chain joins TRBV6-6 to TRBJ1-2; 9 bases match TRBD1. Trimming cost V 4 bases and J 3 bases; bases outside gene matches: 9. The germline CDR1 and CDR2 sequences are MNHNY and SVGAGI (reference sequence). This CDR3 spans 16 amino acids. This chain's CDR3 is CASSSNTDRGYYGYTF. For the CDR3, the DNA is TGTGCCAGCAGTTCGAATACGGACAGGGGTTACTATGGCTACACCTTC.

The chain combines TRBV28 with TRBJ1-1; no clear D gene. V lost 3 bases to trimming and J lost 7 bases, with 12 bases between them. The CDR3 runs to 13 residues. In germline, CDR1 is MDHEN, CDR2 SYDVKM. The CDR3 loop is CASSLEGMGEAFF. In nucleotides, the CDR3 is TGTGCCAGCAGTTTGGAGGGTATGGGTGAAGCTTTCTTT.

J is TRBJ2-7 and V is TRBV5-1; TRBD2 is a possible D gene (6 bases). Deletions cut 2 bases from V and 6 bases from J, with 12 bases between. This CDR3 is built from 13 residues. Germline CDR1 reads SGHRS; CDR2 reads YFSETQ. CDR3 sequence reads: CASSFGEAREQYF. The CDR3 DNA sequence: TGCGCCAGCAGCTTCGGGGAGGCCCGCGAGCAGTACTTC.

The chain carries TRBV18 and TRBJ2-7, with TRBD2 identical over 7 bases. Germline assignment: CDR1 KGHSH and CDR2 LQKENI. The ends lost 5 bases at V and 7 bases at J; junction bases unmatched: 8. The CDR3 length is 13 residues. CDR3 amino acids: CASSGAGANEQYF. The CDR3 nucleotides read TGTGCCAGCTCAGGGGCGGGAGCTAATGAGCAGTACTTC.